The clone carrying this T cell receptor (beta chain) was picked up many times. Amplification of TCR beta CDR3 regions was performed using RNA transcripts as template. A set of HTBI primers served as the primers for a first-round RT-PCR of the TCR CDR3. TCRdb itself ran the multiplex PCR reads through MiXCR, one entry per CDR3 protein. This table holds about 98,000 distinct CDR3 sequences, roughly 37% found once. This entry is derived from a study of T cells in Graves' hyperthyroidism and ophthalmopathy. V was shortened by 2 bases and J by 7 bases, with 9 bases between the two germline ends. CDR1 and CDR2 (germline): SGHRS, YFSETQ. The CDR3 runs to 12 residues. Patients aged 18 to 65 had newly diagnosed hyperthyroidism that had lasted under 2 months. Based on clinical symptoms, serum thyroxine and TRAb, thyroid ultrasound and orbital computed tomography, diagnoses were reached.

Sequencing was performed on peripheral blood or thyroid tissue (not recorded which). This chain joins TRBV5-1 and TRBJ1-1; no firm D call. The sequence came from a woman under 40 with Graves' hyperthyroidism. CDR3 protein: CASSFGVGEAFF. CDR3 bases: TGCGCCAGCAGCTTCGGGGTGGGTGAAGCTTTCTTT. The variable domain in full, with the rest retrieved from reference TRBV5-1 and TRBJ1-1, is KAGVTQTPRYLIKTRGQQVTLSCSPISGHRSVSWYQQTPGQGLQFLFEYFSETQRNKGNFPGRFSGRQFSNSRSEMNVSTLELGDSALYLCASSFGVGEAFFGQGTRLTVV.